Listed below are T cell receptor beta chains from one sample, sequenced in a study of shared clonotypes between healthy human individuals. Assay used: immunoSEQ multiplex PCR; TCRdb lists only in-frame clones, some missing. The profile shows about 1 million clones, approximately 70% of them singletons. The sample taken for sequencing was memory CD4+ T cells sorted from blood. The source of these receptors is a man in his late teens or twenties in good health. Each CDR3 is given without its conserved first and last residue. Clone size is given for some rows only: seen once, a few or many times, or a class if the clone is expanded.

v_gene	abundance	j_gene	CDR3aa
TRBV25-1	.	TRBJ2-2	ASSELAGGPGTGELF
TRBV7-6	few	TRBJ1-5	ASSSSSDQPQH
TRBV30	.	TRBJ1-5	AWSPSFGGKPQH
TRBV7-9	.	.	ASSRTGDPYEQY
TRBV23-1	.	TRBJ1-1	ASSQGGLGNTEAF
TRBV9	many	TRBJ1-2	ASSVDGYGYT
TRBV5-1	.	TRBJ2-6	ASSNEGSGANVLT
TRBV5-5	.	TRBJ2-1	ASSLGNEQF
TRBV10-3	.	TRBJ1-1	AISEPDTEAF
TRBV19	.	TRBJ2-1	ASSIQVLGLRNEQF
TRBV19	many	TRBJ1-1	ASNPQGRNTEAF
TRBV19	.	TRBJ2-5	ASSISSGAGQAGTQY
TRBV5-4	.	TRBJ1-6	ASSLGGTGMNSPLH